In this sample, the clone carrying this T cell receptor (beta chain) turned up a few times. The antigen is not known. The data belong to a study of T cell repertoires in cytomegalovirus infection. V shed 6 bases and J shed 3 bases, with 12 bases lying between them. The CDR3 is 14 residues long. Via MiXCR, TCRdb re-called the reads, giving one row per CDR3 protein. The table shows fewer than 1,000,000 distinct CDR3 sequences, with 25% to 40% occurring only once. Source: cultured CD8+ T cells from PBMCs, taken from culture after CMV antigen stimulation. The chain combines TRBV12-3 or TRBV12-4 with TRBJ1-5; D might be TRBD1 (6 bases). The receptor was isolated from a human donor in good health (CMV status not recorded). Some clones in this sample may be carry-over from other donors' samples. The CDR3 sequence is CASSLGHTNQPQHF. The CDR3 nucleotides read TGTGCCAGCAGCCTGGGACACACCAATCAGCCCCAGCATTTT.